This TCR beta chain was recovered during a study of blood T cell repertoires in COVID-19. Study details: Samples representing acute and convalescent COVID-19 were sourced from the United States, Italy and Spain. PBMCs, B-cell-depleted T cells, or T cells provided the cDNA or gDNA that made up the material.

CDR1 and CDR2 from the germline V gene are KGHSH and LQKENI. This CDR3 has 17 residues. After removal of 3 bases from V and 5 bases from J, the junction contained 7 bases not matched to a gene. Method: immunoSEQ multiplex PCR; TCRdb's copy keeps in-frame clones and lacks some. The sample contains 150,000 to 200,000 clones, about 86% of which appear only once. The chain recombines TRBV18 with TRBJ2-7, with 16 bases aligning to TRBD2. This clonotype was obtained from a man in his 60s with acute or convalescent COVID-19. Sequenced: peripheral blood. CDR3 protein: CASSPTTGLAGGDEQYF. CDR3 nucleotides: TGTGCCAGCTCACCCACCACGGGACTAGCGGGAGGGGACGAGCAGTACTTC.